This record looks at one TCR beta chain sequence and its context. The sample originates from a study of blood T cell repertoires in COVID-19. Turning to the study itself: T cells, B-cell-depleted T cells, or PBMCs supplied cDNA or gDNA.

Per the original data handling: From reference gene primer amplification, estimates of nucleated cell counts were derived. This table comes from immunoSEQ multiplex PCR, and its TCRdb copy is limited to in-frame clones, with some not included. That table furnishes V, J and clone size, whereas the DNA furnished D and trimming. This sample yields 50,000 to 75,000 clones, of which approximately 89% are seen a single time; 5.5% to 8.5% belongs to the top ten. Trimming left V 3 bases short and J 3 bases short, with 14 bases between. Germline lookup yields CDR1 GTSNPN and CDR2 SVGIG (reference sequence). CDR3 length: 14 amino acids.

The sample comprised peripheral blood. This receptor was obtained from a man aged 55 to 70 with acute or convalescent COVID-19. V and J are TRBV30 and TRBJ1-1; D is unclear. The CDR3 sequence: CAWRTEGWDTEAFF. For the CDR3, the DNA is TGTGCCTGGAGGACCGAGGGTTGGGACACTGAAGCTTTCTTT.